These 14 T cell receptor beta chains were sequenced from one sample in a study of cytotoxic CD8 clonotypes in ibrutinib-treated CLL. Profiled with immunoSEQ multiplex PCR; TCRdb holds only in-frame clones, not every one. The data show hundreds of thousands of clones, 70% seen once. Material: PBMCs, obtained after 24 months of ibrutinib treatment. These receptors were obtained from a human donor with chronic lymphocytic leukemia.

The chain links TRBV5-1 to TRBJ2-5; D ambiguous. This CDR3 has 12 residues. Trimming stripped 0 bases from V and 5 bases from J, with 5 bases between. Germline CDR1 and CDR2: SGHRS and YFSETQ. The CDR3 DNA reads TGCGCCAGCAGCTTGGGAGCTGAGACCCAGTACTTC. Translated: CASSLGAETQYF. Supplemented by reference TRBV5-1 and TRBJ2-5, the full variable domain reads KAGVTQTPRYLIKTRGQQVTLSCSPISGHRSVSWYQQTPGQGLQFLFEYFSETQRNKGNFPGRFSGRQFSNSRSEMNVSTLELGDSALYLCASSLGAETQYFGPGTRLLVL.

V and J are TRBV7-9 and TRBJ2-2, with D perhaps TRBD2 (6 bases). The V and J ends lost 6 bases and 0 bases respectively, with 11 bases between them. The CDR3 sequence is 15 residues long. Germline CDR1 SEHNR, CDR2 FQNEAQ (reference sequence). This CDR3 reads CASSTSRTNTGELFF. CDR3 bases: TGTGCCAGCAGTACTAGCAGAACGAACACCGGGGAGCTGTTTTTT.

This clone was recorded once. CDR3 nucleotides: TGTGCCAGCAGTTTAAGGCGGACAGGGGAGCTTTATGGCTACACCTTC. Translated: CASSLRRTGELYGYTF. V and J are TRBV27 and TRBJ1-2; 9 bases are a match to TRBD1. The CDR3 spans 16 residues. After removal of 2 bases from V and 5 bases from J, the junction contained 9 bases not matched to a gene. The germline CDR1 and CDR2 sequences are MNHEY and SMNVEV (reference sequence).

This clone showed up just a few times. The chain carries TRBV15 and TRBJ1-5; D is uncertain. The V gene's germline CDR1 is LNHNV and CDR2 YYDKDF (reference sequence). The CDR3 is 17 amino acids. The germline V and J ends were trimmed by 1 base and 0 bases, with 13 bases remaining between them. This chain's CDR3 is CATSRVRSPGSNQPQHF. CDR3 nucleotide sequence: TGTGCCACCAGCAGAGTCCGATCTCCAGGTAGCAATCAGCCCCAGCATTTT.

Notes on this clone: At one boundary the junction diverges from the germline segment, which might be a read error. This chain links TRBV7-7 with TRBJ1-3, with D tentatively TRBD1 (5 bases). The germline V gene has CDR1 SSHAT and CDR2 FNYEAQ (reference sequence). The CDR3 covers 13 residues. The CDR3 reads CASTQGVGNTIYF. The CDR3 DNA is TGTGCTAGCACCCAAGGGGTTGGAAACACCATATATTTT.

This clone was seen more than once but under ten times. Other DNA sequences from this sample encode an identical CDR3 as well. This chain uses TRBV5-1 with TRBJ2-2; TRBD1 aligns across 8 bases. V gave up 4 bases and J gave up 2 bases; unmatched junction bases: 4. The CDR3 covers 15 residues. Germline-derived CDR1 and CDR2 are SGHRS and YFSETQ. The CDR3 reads CASSVQGANTGELFF. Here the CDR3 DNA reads TGCGCCAGCAGCGTCCAGGGGGCCAACACCGGGGAGCTGTTTTTT.

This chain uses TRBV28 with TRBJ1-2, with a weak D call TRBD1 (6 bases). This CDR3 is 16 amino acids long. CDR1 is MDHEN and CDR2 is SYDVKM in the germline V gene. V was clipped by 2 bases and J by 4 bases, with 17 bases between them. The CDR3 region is CASSLQQFQGSYGYTF. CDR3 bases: TGTGCCAGCAGTTTACAGCAGTTCCAGGGGAGCTATGGCTACACCTTC.

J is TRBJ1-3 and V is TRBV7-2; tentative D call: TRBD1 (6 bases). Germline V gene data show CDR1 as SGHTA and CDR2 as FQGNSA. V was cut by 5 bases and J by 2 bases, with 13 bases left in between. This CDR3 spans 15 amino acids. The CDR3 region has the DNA TGTGCCAGCAGCCCATGGGGGGCCACTGGAAACACCATATATTTT. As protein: CASSPWGATGNTIYF.

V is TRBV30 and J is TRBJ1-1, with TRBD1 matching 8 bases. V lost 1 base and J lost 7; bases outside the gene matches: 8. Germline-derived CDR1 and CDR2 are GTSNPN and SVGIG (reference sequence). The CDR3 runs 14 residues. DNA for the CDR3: TGTGCCTGGAGTGACGGACAGGGCAAAAATGAAGCTTTCTTT. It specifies CAWSDGQGKNEAFF.

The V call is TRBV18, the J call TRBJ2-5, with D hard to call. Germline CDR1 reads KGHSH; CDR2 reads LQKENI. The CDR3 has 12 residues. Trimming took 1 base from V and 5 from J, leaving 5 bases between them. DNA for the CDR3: TGTGCCAGCTCACCACAGGGTGAGACCCAGTACTTC. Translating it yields CASSPQGETQYF.

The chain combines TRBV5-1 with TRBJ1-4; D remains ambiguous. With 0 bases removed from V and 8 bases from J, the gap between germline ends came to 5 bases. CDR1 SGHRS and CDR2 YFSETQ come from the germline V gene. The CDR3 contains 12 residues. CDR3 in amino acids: CASSLEWEKLFF. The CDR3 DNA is TGCGCCAGCAGCTTGGAATGGGAAAAACTGTTTTTT.

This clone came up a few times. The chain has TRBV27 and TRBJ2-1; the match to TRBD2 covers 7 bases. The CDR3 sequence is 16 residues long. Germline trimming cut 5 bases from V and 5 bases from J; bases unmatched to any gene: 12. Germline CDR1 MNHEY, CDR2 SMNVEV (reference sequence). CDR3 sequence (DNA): TGTGCCAGCAGTCCCCGGACTAGTCCCGTCCACAATGAGCAGTTCTTC. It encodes CASSPRTSPVHNEQFF.

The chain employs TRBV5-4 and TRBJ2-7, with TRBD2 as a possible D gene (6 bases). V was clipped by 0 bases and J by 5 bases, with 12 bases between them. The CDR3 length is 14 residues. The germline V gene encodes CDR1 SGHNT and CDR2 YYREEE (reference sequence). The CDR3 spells CASSLAGTGDEQYF. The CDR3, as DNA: TGTGCCAGCAGCTTGGCCGGGACTGGGGACGAGCAGTACTTC.

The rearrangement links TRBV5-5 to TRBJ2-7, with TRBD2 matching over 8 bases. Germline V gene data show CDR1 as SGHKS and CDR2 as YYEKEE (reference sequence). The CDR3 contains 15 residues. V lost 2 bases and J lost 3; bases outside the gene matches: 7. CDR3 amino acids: CASSFDTSGVYEQYF. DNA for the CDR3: TGTGCCAGCAGCTTTGACACTAGCGGAGTCTACGAGCAGTACTTC. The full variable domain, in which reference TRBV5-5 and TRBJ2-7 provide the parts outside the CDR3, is DAGVTQSPTHLIKTRGQQVTLRCSPISGHKSVSWYQQVLGQGPQFIFQYYEKEERGRGNFPDRFSARQFPNYSSELNVNALLLGDSALYLCASSFDTSGVYEQYFGPGTRLTVT.